The clone carrying this TCR beta chain was picked up one time. The antigen remains undetermined. This sample was included in a study of cytomegalovirus exposure and HLA in healthy donors. Study findings and constraints: A few chains tied to CMV proved CMV antigen-specific in vitro. There were fewer than 200 TCR beta chains listed as cytomegalovirus-associated.

Clones were read by immunoSEQ multiplex PCR, and TCRdb kept only the in-frame ones, dropping some. This table holds 150,000 to 180,000 clones, around 83% found once. The sequencing input was PBMCs. The TCR was taken from a human donor in good health.

The CDR3 nucleotides are TGTGCCAGCAGCAAAGGGACAGGCGGGATCTACGAGCAGTACTTC. As protein: CASSKGTGGIYEQYF. This chain joins TRBV7-2 and TRBJ2-7; 8 positions match TRBD1. In germline, CDR1 is SGHTA, CDR2 FQGNSA. V was pared by 5 bases and J by 3 bases, with 9 bases of the junction left unmatched. The CDR3 is 15 residues long. The variable domain in full, with the rest retrieved from reference TRBV7-2 and TRBJ2-7, is GAGVSQSPSNKVTEKGKDVELRCDPISGHTALYWYRQSLGQGLEFLIYFQGNSAPDKSGLPSDRFSAERTGGSVSTLTIQRTQQEDSAVYLCASSKGTGGIYEQYFGPGTRLTVT.